This T cell receptor beta chain is drawn from a study of OX40 agonist ivuxolimab in advanced cancers. The germline V gene has CDR1 SGHAT and CDR2 FQNNGV. CDR3 length: 15 amino acids. The V and J ends lost 1 base and 3 bases respectively, with 7 bases between them. Broader study findings: Relative to CD4+ cells, CD8+ T cells on average had more expanded clones.

Drawing of blood for sampling happened at baseline, at cycle 4 day 1, and at cycle 7 day 1. The method was immunoSEQ multiplex PCR; TCRdb's version includes in-frame clones alone and lacks a portion of them. The profile shows 50,000 to 70,000 clones, 80% to 90% of them singletons. In this sample, this clone is medium-sized (0.01 to 0.1%). Its matching antigen is unknown. This sample also contains other DNA sequences that code for the same CDR3. The sample was CD4+ or CD8+ T cells sorted from blood, taken in a trial of the OX40 agonist ivuxolimab. The chain uses TRBV11-2 and TRBJ1-6; D is undetermined. The clonotype was recovered from an adult with an advanced solid tumor such as melanoma, head and neck, liver or kidney cancer. CDR3 nucleotides: TGTGCCAGCAGCTTAGCCGGAGACTATAATTCACCCCTCCACTTT. Translated: CASSLAGDYNSPLHF.